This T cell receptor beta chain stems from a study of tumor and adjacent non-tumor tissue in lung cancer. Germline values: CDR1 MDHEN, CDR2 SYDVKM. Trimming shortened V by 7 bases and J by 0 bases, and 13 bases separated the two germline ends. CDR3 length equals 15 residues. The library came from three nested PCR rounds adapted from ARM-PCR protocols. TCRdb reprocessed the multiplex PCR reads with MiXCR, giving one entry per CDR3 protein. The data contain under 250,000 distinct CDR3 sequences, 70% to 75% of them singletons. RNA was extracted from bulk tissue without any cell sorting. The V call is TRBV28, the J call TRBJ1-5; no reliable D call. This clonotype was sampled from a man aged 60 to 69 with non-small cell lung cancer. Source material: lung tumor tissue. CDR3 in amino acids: CASNPLGNSNQPQHF. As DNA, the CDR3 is TGTGCCAGCAATCCCTTGGGAAATAGCAATCAGCCCCAGCATTTT. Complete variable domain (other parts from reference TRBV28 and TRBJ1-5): DVKVTQSSRYLVKRTGEKVFLECVQDMDHENMFWYRQDPGLGLRLIYFSYDVKMKEKGDIPEGYSVSREKKERFSLILESASTNQTSMYLCASNPLGNSNQPQHFGDGTRLSIL.